The table lists the clone carrying this T cell receptor (beta chain) with many counts. Its antigen is not identified. The record originates from a study of Graves' ophthalmopathy and Graves' hyperthyroidism. V was trimmed by 5 bases and J by 3 bases, leaving 14 bases between them. The germline CDR1 and CDR2 sequences are SEHNR and FQNEAQ (reference sequence). There are 14 residues in the CDR3. Study outcomes and limitations: For predicting ophthalmopathy progression, the model had 55% to 71% sensitivity and roughly 76% specificity. Between ophthalmopathy and stable hyperthyroidism, a 13-signature model drew a separation with nearly 90% sensitivity and less than 83% specificity.

Amplified TCR beta CDR3 regions were obtained using RNA transcripts as template. HTBI-primed first-round RT-PCR preceded second-round multiplex PCR. TCRdb ran MiXCR on the multiplex PCR reads and lists one entry per CDR3 protein. The sample records 500,000 to 700,000 distinct CDR3 sequences, 39% being singletons. Sequenced material: peripheral blood or thyroid tissue (not recorded which). This receptor was obtained from an adult man with Graves' hyperthyroidism. This chain links TRBV7-9 with TRBJ2-7, with D unresolved. The CDR3 reads CASSHDRHDYEQYF. The CDR3 DNA is TGTGCCAGCAGCCACGATCGACACGACTACGAGCAGTACTTC.